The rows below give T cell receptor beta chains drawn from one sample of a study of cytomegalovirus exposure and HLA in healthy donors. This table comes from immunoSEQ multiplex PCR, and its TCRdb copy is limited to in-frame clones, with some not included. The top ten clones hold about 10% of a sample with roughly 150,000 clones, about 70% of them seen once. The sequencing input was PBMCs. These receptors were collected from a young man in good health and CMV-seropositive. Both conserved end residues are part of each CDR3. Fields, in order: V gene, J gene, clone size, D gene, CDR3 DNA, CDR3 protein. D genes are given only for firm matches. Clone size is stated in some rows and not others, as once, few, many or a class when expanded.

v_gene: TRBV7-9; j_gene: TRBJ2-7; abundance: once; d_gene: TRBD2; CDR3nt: TGTGCCAGCAGCTTACGACTAGCGGGAGGCTACGAGCAGTACTTC; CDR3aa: CASSLRLAGGYEQYF
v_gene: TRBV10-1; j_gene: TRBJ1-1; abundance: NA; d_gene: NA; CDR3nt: TGCGCCAGCAAAGGGGAAGGTAGCACTGAAGCTTTCTTT; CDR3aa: CASKGEGSTEAFF
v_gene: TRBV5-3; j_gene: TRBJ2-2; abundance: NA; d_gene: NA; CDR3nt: TGTGCCAGAAGCACCCGGGACTCTCACACCGGGGAGCTGTTTTTT; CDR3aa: CARSTRDSHTGELFF
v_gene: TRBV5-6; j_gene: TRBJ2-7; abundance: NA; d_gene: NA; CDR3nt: TGTGCCAGCAGCTTGGACAGCTTCTACGAGCAGTACTTC; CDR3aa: CASSLDSFYEQYF
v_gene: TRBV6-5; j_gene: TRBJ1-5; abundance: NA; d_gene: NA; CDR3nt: TGTGCCAGCAGTTTACAGGGCACCAATCAGCCCCAGCATTTT; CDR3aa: CASSLQGTNQPQHF
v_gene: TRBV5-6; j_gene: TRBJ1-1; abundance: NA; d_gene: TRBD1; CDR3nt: TGTGCCAGCAGCGTGGCCGGGACAGGGAACACTGAAGCTTTCTTT; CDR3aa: CASSVAGTGNTEAFF
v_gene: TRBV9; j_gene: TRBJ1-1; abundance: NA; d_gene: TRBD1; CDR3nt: TGTGCCAGCAGCTCAGGGACAGGGGGAACTGAAGCTTTCTTT; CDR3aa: CASSSGTGGTEAFF
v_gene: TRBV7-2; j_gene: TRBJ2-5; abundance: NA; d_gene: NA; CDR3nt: TGTGCCAGCAGCCAGGGGGGTGCGGGCCAAGAGACCCAGTACTTC; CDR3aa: CASSQGGAGQETQYF
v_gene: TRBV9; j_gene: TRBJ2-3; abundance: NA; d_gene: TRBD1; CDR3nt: TGTGCCAGCAGCACCCGGACAGGGGGTGCAGATACGCAGTATTTT; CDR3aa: CASSTRTGGADTQYF
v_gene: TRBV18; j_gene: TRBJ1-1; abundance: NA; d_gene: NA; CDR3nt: TGTGCCAGCTCACCGGAGCATGATACATTTCGCGCTGAAGCTTTCTTT; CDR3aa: CASSPEHDTFRAEAFF
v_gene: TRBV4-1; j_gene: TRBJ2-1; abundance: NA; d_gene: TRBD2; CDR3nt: TGCGCCAGCAGCCCGCCTAGCGGGAGGGCCCGAGGCAATGAGCAGTTCTTC; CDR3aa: CASSPPSGRARGNEQFF
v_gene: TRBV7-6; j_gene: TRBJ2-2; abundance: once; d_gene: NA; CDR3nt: TGTGCCAGCAGCTTAGGGCAGGGGATTTACACCGGGGAGCTGTTTTTT; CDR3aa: CASSLGQGIYTGELFF
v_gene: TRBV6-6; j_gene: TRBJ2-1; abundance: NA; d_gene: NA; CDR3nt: NA; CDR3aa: CASSTSDRTGFF
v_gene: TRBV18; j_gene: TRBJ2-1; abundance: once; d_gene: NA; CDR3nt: TGTGCCAGCTCACTAGGTGGGACGGGAGTCGGTGAGCAGTTCTTC; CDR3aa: CASSLGGTGVGEQFF
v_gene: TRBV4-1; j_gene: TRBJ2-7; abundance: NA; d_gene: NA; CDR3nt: TGCGCCAGCAGCCAGGGCTCTTCCGAGCAGTACTTC; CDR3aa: CASSQGSSEQYF
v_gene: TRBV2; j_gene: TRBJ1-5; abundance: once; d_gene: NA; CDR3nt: TGTGCCAGCAGTTCCGTTAATAGCAATCAGCCCCAGCATTTT; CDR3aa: CASSSVNSNQPQHF
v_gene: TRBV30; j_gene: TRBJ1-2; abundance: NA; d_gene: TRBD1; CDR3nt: TGTGCCTGGAGTAGACAGGGGGCGATCGGCTACACCTTC; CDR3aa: CAWSRQGAIGYTF
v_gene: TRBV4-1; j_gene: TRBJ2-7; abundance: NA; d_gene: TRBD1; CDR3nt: TGCGCCAGCAGCCAAGGGACAGGGGGCACCTACGAGCAGTACTTC; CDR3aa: CASSQGTGGTYEQYF
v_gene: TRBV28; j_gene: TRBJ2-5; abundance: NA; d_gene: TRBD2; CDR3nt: TGTGCCAGCAGTTCTCTAGCGGGAGGGTGGGAGACCCAGTACTTC; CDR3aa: CASSSLAGGWETQYF
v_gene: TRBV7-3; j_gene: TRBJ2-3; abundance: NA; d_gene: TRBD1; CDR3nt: TGTGCCAGCAGCTTAGGACAGGGAACAGATACGCAGTATTTT; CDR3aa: CASSLGQGTDTQYF
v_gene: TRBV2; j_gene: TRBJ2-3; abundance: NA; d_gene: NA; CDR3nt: TGTGCCAGCAGTGAAACGGGGAGTGATACGCAGTATTTT; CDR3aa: CASSETGSDTQYF
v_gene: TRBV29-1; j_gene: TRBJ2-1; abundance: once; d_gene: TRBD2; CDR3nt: TGCAGCGTTATGACTAGCGGGGCCTATTGGCAGTTCTTC; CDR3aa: CSVMTSGAYWQFF
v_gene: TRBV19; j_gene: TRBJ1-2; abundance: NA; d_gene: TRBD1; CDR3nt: TGTGCCAGTAGTATAGAGGGGACAGGCGGCTATGGCTACACCTTC; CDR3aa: CASSIEGTGGYGYTF
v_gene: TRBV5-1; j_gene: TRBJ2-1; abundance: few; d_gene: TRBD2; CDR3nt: TGCGCCAGCCGAGCGGGAGGGATATACAATGAGCAGTTCTTC; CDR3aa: CASRAGGIYNEQFF
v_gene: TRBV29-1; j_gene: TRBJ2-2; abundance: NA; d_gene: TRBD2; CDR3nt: TGCAGCGTCTCTACCGGGACTAGCGGGAGTTTCGGCACCGGGGAGCTGTTTTTT; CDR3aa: CSVSTGTSGSFGTGELFF
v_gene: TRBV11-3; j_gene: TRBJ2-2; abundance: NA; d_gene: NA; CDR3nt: TGTGCCAGCAGCTTTGCGGGCGGGGAGCTGTTTTTT; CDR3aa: CASSFAGGELFF
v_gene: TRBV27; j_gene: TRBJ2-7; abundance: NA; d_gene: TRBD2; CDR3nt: TGTGCCAGCAGTTTATCAGCGGGGGTCTCCTACGTGCAGTACTTC; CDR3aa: CASSLSAGVSYVQYF
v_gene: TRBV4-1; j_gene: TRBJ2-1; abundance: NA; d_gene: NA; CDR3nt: TGCGCCAGCAGGACTAGTTCCGGTGGCAATGAGCAGTTCTTC; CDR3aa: CASRTSSGGNEQFF
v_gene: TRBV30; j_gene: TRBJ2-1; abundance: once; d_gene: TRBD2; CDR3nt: TGTGCCTGGAGCCCAACTAGCGGGGGGAGGAATGAGCAGTTCTTC; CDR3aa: CAWSPTSGGRNEQFF
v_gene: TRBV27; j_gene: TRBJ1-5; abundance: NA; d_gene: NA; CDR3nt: TGTGCCAGCAGTTTTGGGGGGAGGAATCAGCCCCAGCATTTT; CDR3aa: CASSFGGRNQPQHF
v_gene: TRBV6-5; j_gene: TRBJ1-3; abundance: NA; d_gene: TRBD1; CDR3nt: TGTGCCAGCAGTGCGGACAGGGGCTCTGGAAACACCATATATTTT; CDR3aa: CASSADRGSGNTIYF
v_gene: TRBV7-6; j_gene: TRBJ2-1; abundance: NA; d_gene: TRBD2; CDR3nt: TGTGCCAGCAGCCGTGGGACTAGCGGGAGCTCCCGAGAGCAGTTCTTC; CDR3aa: CASSRGTSGSSREQFF
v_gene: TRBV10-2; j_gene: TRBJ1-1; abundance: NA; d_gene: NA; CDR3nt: TGCGCCAGCAGCCCGGACAGCCTGAACACTGAAGCTTTCTTT; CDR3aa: CASSPDSLNTEAFF
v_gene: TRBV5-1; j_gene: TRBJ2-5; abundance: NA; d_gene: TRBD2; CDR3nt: TGCGCCAGCAGCTTGGGACTAGCGGGAAGAGAGACCCAGTACTTC; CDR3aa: CASSLGLAGRETQYF
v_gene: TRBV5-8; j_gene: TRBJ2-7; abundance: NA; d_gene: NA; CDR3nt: TGTGCCAGCAGCTTTCTCTACGAGCAGTACTTC; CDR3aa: CASSFLYEQYF
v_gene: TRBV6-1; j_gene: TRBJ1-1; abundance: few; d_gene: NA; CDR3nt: TGTACCGACAGGTTTGGGACTGAAGCTTTCTTT; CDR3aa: CTDRFGTEAFF
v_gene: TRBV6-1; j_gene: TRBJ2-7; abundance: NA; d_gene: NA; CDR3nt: TGTGCCAGCAGGGCACCGGGATACGAGCAGTACTTC; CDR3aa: CASRAPGYEQYF
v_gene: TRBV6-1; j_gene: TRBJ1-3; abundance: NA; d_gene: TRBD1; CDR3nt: TGTGCCAGCAGAGAACAGGGGAGCTCTGGAAACACCATATATTTT; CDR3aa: CASREQGSSGNTIYF
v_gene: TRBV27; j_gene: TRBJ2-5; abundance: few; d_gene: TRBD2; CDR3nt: TGTGCCAGCCGCCGACGGGAACTAGCGGGAATTGGAGAGACCCAGTACTTC; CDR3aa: CASRRRELAGIGETQYF
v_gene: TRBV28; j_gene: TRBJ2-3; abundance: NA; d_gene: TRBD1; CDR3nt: TGTGCCAGCAGTTTTTGGGACAGGGTCCGGAGCACAGATACGCAGTATTTT; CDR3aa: CASSFWDRVRSTDTQYF